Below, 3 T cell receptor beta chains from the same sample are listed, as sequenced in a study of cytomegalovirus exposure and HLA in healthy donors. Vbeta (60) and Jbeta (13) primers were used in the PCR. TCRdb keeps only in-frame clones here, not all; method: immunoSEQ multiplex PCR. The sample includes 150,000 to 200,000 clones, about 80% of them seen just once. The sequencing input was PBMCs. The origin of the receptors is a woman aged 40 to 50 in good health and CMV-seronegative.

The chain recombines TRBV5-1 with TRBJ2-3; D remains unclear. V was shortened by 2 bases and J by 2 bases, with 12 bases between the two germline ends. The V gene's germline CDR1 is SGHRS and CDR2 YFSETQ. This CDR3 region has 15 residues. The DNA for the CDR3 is TGCGCCAGCAGCTTTACAGAAGCAAACACAGATACGCAGTATTTT. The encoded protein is CASSFTEANTDTQYF.

The CDR3 reads CASGLGAQHGELFF. In DNA form, the CDR3 reads TGTGCTAGTGGTTTGGGGGCCCAGCACGGGGAGCTGTTTTTT. The genes are TRBV12-5 and TRBJ2-2; D gene unclear. Germline V CDR1 and CDR2: LGHNT, FRNRAP. This CDR3 region has 14 residues. Trimming took 1 base from V and 7 from J, leaving 10 bases between them.

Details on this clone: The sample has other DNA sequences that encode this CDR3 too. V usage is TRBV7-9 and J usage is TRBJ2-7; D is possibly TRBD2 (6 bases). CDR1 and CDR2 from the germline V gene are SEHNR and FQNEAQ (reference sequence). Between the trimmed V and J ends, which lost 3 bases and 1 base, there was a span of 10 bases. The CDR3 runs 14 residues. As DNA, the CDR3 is TGTGCCAGCAGCTTCGGGGACTCATCCTACGAGCAGTACTTC. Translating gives CASSFGDSSYEQYF.